This record covers a single T cell receptor beta chain. Its antigen has not been determined. Base qualities are missing; no much larger clone stands one base away. The CDR3, cysteine through phenylalanine, is 14 amino acids long. The read is trimmed to its CDR3 DNA, 42 bases read in frame from base 1. The germline V gene (reference sequence) sets CDR1 to LNHDA and CDR2 to SQIVND. The germline ends are 17 bases apart after V is trimmed by 6 bases and J by 6 bases. TCRbeta CDR3 regions were amplified from genomic DNA using the immunoSEQ Assay, a bias-controlled multiplex PCR. The original methods were these. Within the assay, amplification of reference gene primers was used to estimate how many nucleated cells each sample contained. To quantify the absolute abundance of each unique TCRbeta CDR3 rearrangement, sequence reads were collapsed and filtered. For each sample, productive Simpson clonality was calculated as the square root of Simpson's diversity index across productive rearrangements. Held by TCRdb, this immuneACCESS table contains in-frame sequences only and omits some clones. Under half of the omission traces to an unresolved V gene where checked; the cause of the rest is unknown. V, J and clone size reflect that table, while D and trimming were determined from the DNA. The sample has about 240,000 clones on record, just under 85% of them singletons. Over 8% of the sample is taken by the ten largest.

Each collaborating institution followed its own protocols to collect whole blood in K2EDTA tubes. For TCRbeta analysis, collaborator samples were shipped as frozen whole blood, as isolated PBMCs, or as DNA extracted from either sample type. The data are from a study of blood T cell repertoires in COVID-19 (dated by TCRdb to the early 2020s). Broadly, across the study: Samples covering the acute and convalescent phases of COVID-19 were provided by collaborators in the United States, Italy and Spain. The prospective study material was composed of cDNA or gDNA derived from T cells, B-cell-depleted T cells, or PBMCs. Subjects who had been exposed to COVID-19, were actively infected with it, or had recovered from it provided the deeply sampled blood TCRbeta repertoires that made up the dataset. Nearly every sample came with metadata listing a de-identified subject ID, COVID-19 status, age in years and sex. A freely available public database, intended as a resource for researchers studying the immune response to SARS-CoV-2, is where the repertoires were released. HLA class I and class II types, where available, came from metadata supplied by the sample provider rather than from assay-based typing. The samples were drawn from two sources: the first 160 participants of the ongoing ImmuneRACE study, and 950 to 1,500 subjects contributed by 6 global collaborators. What the study reported, not specific to this receptor: Clinical and demographic metadata were provided uncurated, with the amount varying by source and participant.

The sample taken for sequencing was peripheral blood. The sequence was collected from a woman older than 75 with acute or convalescent COVID-19. The rearrangement joined TRBV19 to TRBJ1-1; tentative D gene TRBD1, with 6 bases matching. CDR3 sequence: CASRKGGQVSEAFF. The DNA reads as follows: TGTGCCAGTAGGAAGGGGGGGCAAGTATCTGAAGCTTTCTTT.